These T cell receptor beta chains were read from a single sample in a study of cytotoxic CD8 clonotypes in ibrutinib-treated CLL. Sequencing used immunoSEQ multiplex PCR; TCRdb keeps in-frame clones, though not all of them. This sample has hundreds of thousands of clones, with under 75% found just once. The sequences come from PBMCs, collected after 24 months of ibrutinib treatment. All receptors derive from a human donor with chronic lymphocytic leukemia. CDR3s include the opening cysteine and the closing phenylalanine or tryptophan. Each record gives: D gene, V gene, J gene, clone size, CDR3 DNA, CDR3 protein. D genes are given only for firm matches. Part of the rows lack a size; the others show once, few, many or a class for expanded clones.

TRBD2	TRBV11-2	TRBJ2-3	-	TGTGCCAGCAGCTTGGCGGGAGGGCCGCCAGATACGCAGTATTTT	CASSLAGGPPDTQYF
-	TRBV7-3	TRBJ1-5	-	TGTGCCAGCAGCTTAGGGATGGGGGATAATCAGCCCCAGCATTTT	CASSLGMGDNQPQHF
-	TRBV28	TRBJ1-2	few	TGTGCCAGCAAGAGGGGCGACGGCTACACCTTC	CASKRGDGYTF
-	TRBV28	TRBJ1-2	few	TGTGCCAGCAGTTTCCTGGAGGAGCATGGCTACACCTTC	CASSFLEEHGYTF
-	TRBV11-2	TRBJ2-7	few	TGTGCCAGCAGCCCCGTAATGGGGGGCTACGAGCAGTACTTC	CASSPVMGGYEQYF
TRBD2	TRBV6-1	TRBJ2-1	-	TGTGCCAGCAGTGATGAGCGGGAGGGCACGGATGAGCAGTTCTTC	CASSDEREGTDEQFF
TRBD2	TRBV29-1	TRBJ2-3	-	TGCAGCGTTGAAGAGCGGGGGACAGATACGCAGTATTTT	CSVEERGTDTQYF
-	TRBV15	TRBJ1-1	few	TGTGCCACCAGCAGAGATCGTGGTTGGGAACAGATGAACACTGAAGCTTTCTTT	CATSRDRGWEQMNTEAFF
TRBD2	TRBV9	TRBJ2-7	-	TGTGCCAGCAGCGTAGGACCACTAGCGGGATCCTACGAGCAGTACTTC	CASSVGPLAGSYEQYF
-	TRBV11-2	TRBJ1-5	-	TGTGCCAGCAGCTTGGATTACAATCAGCCCCAGCATTTT	CASSLDYNQPQHF
TRBD1	TRBV7-3	TRBJ1-1	-	TGTGCCAGCAGCCTACAGGGGGCAGGTGAAGCTTTCTTT	CASSLQGAGEAFF
-	TRBV25-1	TRBJ2-1	-	TGTGCCAGCAGTGGGGGTCAGGGGGGTGAGCAGTTCTTC	CASSGGQGGEQFF
-	TRBV29-1	TRBJ2-1	-	TGCAGCGTTGAGGTAGCAGTTTACAATGAGCAGTTCTTC	CSVEVAVYNEQFF
-	TRBV5-1	TRBJ1-2	few	TGCGCCAGCAGCTTGGGGACCTATGGCTACACCTTC	CASSLGTYGYTF
-	TRBV7-9	TRBJ2-5	-	TGTGCCAGCAGACAGGGTTACGAGACCCAGTACTTC	CASRQGYETQYF
-	TRBV5-1	TRBJ2-3	-	TGCGCCAGCAGCCTCCAGGGGTGGGGCACAGATACGCAGTATTTT	CASSLQGWGTDTQYF
-	TRBV11-2	TRBJ2-3	-	TGTGCCAGCAGCTTGACAATCGAAGATACGCAGTATTTT	CASSLTIEDTQYF
-	TRBV28	TRBJ2-5	-	TGTGCCAGCAGCCTTGCGGGTACCGAAGAGACCCAGTACTTC	CASSLAGTEETQYF
TRBD2	TRBV28	TRBJ2-1	-	TGTGCCAGCAGTCCCCTGCGGGAGGGCAATGAGCAGTTCTTC	CASSPLREGNEQFF
-	TRBV20-1	TRBJ2-7	-	TGCAGTGCGAGGAGCTCCTACGAGCAGTACTTC	CSARSSYEQYF
-	TRBV28	TRBJ2-7	-	TGTGCCAGCAGTCCGGCGAGGGCGGGATTGGTCGAGCAGTACTTC	CASSPARAGLVEQYF
-	TRBV9	TRBJ2-3	-	TGTGCCAGCAGCGCCGAAGGTGTCCCCACAGATACGCAGTATTTT	CASSAEGVPTDTQYF
-	TRBV28	TRBJ2-5	-	TGTGCCAGCAGGGTGGGGGGAGAGACCCAGTACTTC	CASRVGGETQYF
-	TRBV19	TRBJ1-2	-	TGTGCCGCTTCTGACGGAATAGCTAACTATGGCTACACCTTC	CAASDGIANYGYTF
-	TRBV4-2	TRBJ2-7	few	TGTGCCAGCAGCCAAGTGGCCATGTACGAGCAGTACTTC	CASSQVAMYEQYF
TRBD1	TRBV6-5	TRBJ1-1	-	TGTGCCAGCAGTTACGGGACAGGGGACGAAGCTTTCTTT	CASSYGTGDEAFF
TRBD2	TRBV10-3	TRBJ2-5	-	TGTGCCATCAGTGAGGGGGGGGAGGCCCAGTACTTC	CAISEGGEAQYF
-	TRBV15	TRBJ2-7	-	TGTGCCACCAGCAGAGATAGAAAATCCTACGAGCAGTACTTC	CATSRDRKSYEQYF
TRBD2	TRBV6-1	TRBJ2-1	-	TGTGCCAGCAGTGACGACACTAGCGGGGACTACAATGAGCAGTTCTTC	CASSDDTSGDYNEQFF
-	TRBV7-6	TRBJ2-3	-	TGTGCCAGCAGCTTAGCTGCCCCCTTGGCTCCGCAGTATTTT	CASSLAAPLAPQYF
TRBD1	TRBV30	TRBJ2-7	once	TGTGCCTGGGGCGCAGGGGGTTACGAGCAGTACTTC	CAWGAGGYEQYF
TRBD2	TRBV5-1	TRBJ2-5	-	TGCGCCAGCAGACCTAGCGGGAGAGAGACCCAGTACTTC	CASRPSGRETQYF
-	TRBV29-1	TRBJ2-4	-	TGCAGCGTTGATGCCGGGGGAAACATTCAGTACTTC	CSVDAGGNIQYF
-	TRBV29-1	TRBJ2-1	few	TGCAGCGTTGAAGCTACTGGCTCCTACAATGAGCAGTTCTTC	CSVEATGSYNEQFF
-	TRBV6-5	TRBJ1-5	-	TGTGCCAGCAGTTATCTAACAGGGAATCAGCCCCAGCATTTT	CASSYLTGNQPQHF
TRBD1	TRBV19	TRBJ2-2	-	TGTGCCAGTAGTATAGAGGGGACAGGGGGCGTCGTCCCGACGAACACCGGGGAGCTGTTTTTT	CASSIEGTGGVVPTNTGELFF
-	TRBV27	TRBJ2-1	-	TGTGCCAGCGTCATATACAATGAGCAGTTCTTC	CASVIYNEQFF
-	TRBV10-1	TRBJ2-2	few	TGCGCCAGCAGTGAGGGAGAGGGCACCGGGGAGCTGTTTTTT	CASSEGEGTGELFF
-	TRBV6-4	TRBJ1-1	few	TGTGCCAGCAGTGACCCGATTGGGCCAGGGGTAACTGAAGCTTTCTTT	CASSDPIGPGVTEAFF
-	TRBV7-9	TRBJ2-2	-	TGTGCCAGCAGACGTACGGGCGCCGGGGAGCTGTTTTTT	CASRRTGAGELFF
TRBD2	TRBV28	TRBJ2-7	few	TGTGCCAGCAGCACTTGGACTAGCTCCTACGAGCAGTACTTC	CASSTWTSSYEQYF
-	TRBV6-5	TRBJ2-7	-	TGTGCCAGCAGTGACCGTGACAGGTTATACGAGCAGTACTTC	CASSDRDRLYEQYF
-	TRBV29-1	TRBJ2-2	once	TGCAGCGTGGGGAGAGGGAACACCGGGGAGCTGTTTTTT	CSVGRGNTGELFF